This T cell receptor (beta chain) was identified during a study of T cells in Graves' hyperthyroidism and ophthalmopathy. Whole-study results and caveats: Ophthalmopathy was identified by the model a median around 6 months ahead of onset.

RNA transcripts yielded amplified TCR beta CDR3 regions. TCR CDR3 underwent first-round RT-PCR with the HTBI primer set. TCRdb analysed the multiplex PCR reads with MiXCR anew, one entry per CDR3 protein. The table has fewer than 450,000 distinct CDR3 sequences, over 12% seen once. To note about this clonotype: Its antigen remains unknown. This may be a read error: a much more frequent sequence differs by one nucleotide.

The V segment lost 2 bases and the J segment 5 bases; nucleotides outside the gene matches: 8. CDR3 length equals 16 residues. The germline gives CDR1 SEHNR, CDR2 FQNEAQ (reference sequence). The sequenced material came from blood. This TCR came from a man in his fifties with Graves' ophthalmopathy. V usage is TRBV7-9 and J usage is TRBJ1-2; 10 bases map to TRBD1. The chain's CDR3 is CASSLSGDRGEYGYTF. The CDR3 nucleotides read TGTGCCAGCAGCTTATCCGGGGACAGGGGCGAGTATGGCTACACCTTC.